These 30 T cell receptor beta chains originate from one sample sequenced in a study of T cell repertoires in cytomegalovirus infection. Antigens for these TCRs are unknown. Each CDR3 protein is one row after TCRdb ran MiXCR on the reads. The sample holds about a million distinct CDR3 sequences, around a third seen once. Sample: cultured CD8+ T cells from PBMCs, taken from culture after CMV antigen stimulation. The receptors here all came from a human donor in good health (CMV status not recorded). Some clones in this sample may be carry-over from other donors' samples.

The V and J genes are TRBV12-3 or TRBV12-4 and TRBJ2-7; D perhaps matches TRBD2 (6 bases). This CDR3 contains 14 residues. V lost 10 bases and J lost 3, with 19 bases in between. In DNA, the CDR3 is TGTGCCAACACCTTGAGGGGCGGGGACTACGAGCAGTACTTC. Translated, it gives CANTLRGGDYEQYF.

This clonotype was seen a few times. The chain combines TRBV10-3 with TRBJ2-7; TRBD2 is a possible D gene (5 bases). The CDR3 sequence is 13 residues long. Trimming took 4 bases from V and 4 from J, leaving 11 bases between them. Germline loops: CDR1 ENHRY, CDR2 SYGVKD. The CDR3 coding sequence is TGTGCCATCAGTGTTGGTCGGGGTTACGAGCAGTACGTC. Translating it yields CAISVGRGYEQYV.

The genes are TRBV9 and TRBJ1-1; no definite D call. Germline loops: CDR1 SGDLS, CDR2 YYNGEE. Trimming pared 6 bases from V and 6 bases from J, leaving 9 bases between. The CDR3 contains 11 residues. The CDR3 DNA sequence: TGTGCCAGCACTTCGGCTTCTGAAGCTTTCTTT. This sequence encodes CASTSASEAFF. Looking up the rest from reference TRBV9 and TRBJ1-1 gives the full variable domain: DSGVTQTPKHLITATGQRVTLRCSPRSGDLSVYWYQQSLDQGLQFLIQYYNGEERAKGNILERFSAQQFPDLHSELNLSSLELGDSALYFCASTSASEAFFGQGTRLTVV.

The rearrangement joins TRBV19 to TRBJ1-2; the match to TRBD1 covers 7 bases. CDR3 size: 15 residues. Unmatched junction bases numbered 6, after V lost 5 bases and J lost 0 bases. Germline lookup yields CDR1 LNHDA and CDR2 SQIVND (reference sequence). As DNA, the CDR3 is TGTGCCAGTAGTTTACAGGGGAATTCTAACTATGGCTACACCTTC. It is translated as CASSLQGNSNYGYTF.

This clonotype has ten or more counts. The J gene is TRBJ2-2, the V gene TRBV7-2; D unresolved. Germline lookup yields CDR1 SGHTA and CDR2 FQGNSA. The length of the CDR3 is 15 residues. Trimming left V 5 bases short and J 5 bases short, with 15 bases between. The CDR3 DNA reads as TGTGCCAGCAGCCCCCGGCTTAGTGGAACCGGGGAGCTGTTTTTT. As protein: CASSPRLSGTGELFF.

For this clonotype: The junction shows a germline mismatch at one end, possibly a read error. The chain is built from TRBV27 and TRBJ1-3; 9 positions match TRBD1. The germline CDR1 and CDR2 sequences are MNHEY and SMNVEV (reference sequence). The CDR3 contains 15 residues. The chain's CDR3 is CASSPGTGSGNIIYF. The CDR3 nucleotides read TGTGCCAGCAGTCCCGGGACAGGGTCTGGAAACATCATATATTTT.

V gene TRBV12-3 or TRBV12-4 combines with J gene TRBJ2-5; the D is unclear. The CDR3 contains 15 residues. V lost 3 bases to trimming and J lost 4 bases, with 15 bases between them. The CDR3 coding sequence is TGTGCCAGCAGTTTCTCAGCAGAGGTCACAGAGACCCAGTACTTC. Its protein product is CASSFSAEVTETQYF.

The table lists this clonotype with a few counts. The chain couples TRBV6-1 to TRBJ2-1, with a possible D match to TRBD2 (5 bases). V shed 4 bases and J shed 6 bases, with 13 bases lying between them. From germline, CDR1 is MNHNS and CDR2 SASEGT. The length of the CDR3 is 14 residues. CDR3 coding DNA: TGTGCCAGCAGTGTTACGGGGATTGGCAATGAGCAGTTCTTC. The encoded protein is CASSVTGIGNEQFF.

The chain's CDR3 is CAISENRENTEAFF. CDR3 in DNA: TGTGCCATCAGTGAGAATAGGGAGAACACTGAAGCTTTCTTT. The V gene is TRBV10-3, the J gene TRBJ1-1, with D unresolved. This CDR3 is 14 amino acids long. CDR1 is ENHRY and CDR2 is SYGVKD in the germline V gene. V was cut by 2 bases and J by 1 base, with 8 bases left in between.

This clonotype was detected once. In DNA form, the CDR3 reads TGTGCCACATTAAGGGACAGGGGGCTGGCTAATGAAAAACTGTTTTTT. It specifies CATLRDRGLANEKLFF. This chain links TRBV15 with TRBJ1-4, with 12 bases identical to TRBD1. V lost 9 bases, J lost 3 bases, and 8 bases stayed unmatched. CDR1 is LNHNV and CDR2 is YYDKDF in the germline V gene (reference sequence). The CDR3 covers 16 residues. Together with reference TRBV15 and TRBJ1-4, the CDR3 gives the full variable domain: DAMVIQNPRYQVTQFGKPVTLSCSQTLNHNVMYWYQQKSSQAPKLLFHYYDKDFNNEADTPDNFQSRRPNTSFCFLDIRSPGLGDTAMYLCATLRDRGLANEKLFFGSGTQLSVL.

This clonotype was counted between two and nine times. One junction end does not reproduce the germline sequence, and a read error may be involved. V usage is TRBV5-3 and J usage is TRBJ1-2; D is undetermined. TRBV5-3 is given ORF status, its function remaining uncertain. The CDR3 is made up of 14 amino acids. DNA for the CDR3: TGTGCCAGCAGCTTGGTAGGGTCTGATTATGACTACACCTTC. It is translated as CASSLVGSDYDYTF.

Remarks on this clonotype: A read error may produce the germline difference seen at one junction end. The V and J genes are TRBV9 and TRBJ2-6; D call uncertain. CDR3 length: 18 amino acids. The germline gives CDR1 SGDLS, CDR2 YYNGEE. The CDR3 region has the DNA TGTGCCAGCAGCGTAGCGGCTTCGGGTATCTTTGGGACCAACGTCCTGACTTTC. Its translation: CASSVAASGIFGTNVLTF.

As concerns this clonotype: The junction departs from the called germline gene at one end, perhaps through a read error. The chain employs TRBV19 and TRBJ2-1, with 9 bases identical to TRBD1. The CDR3 is 15 amino acids. Per germline, CDR1 LNHDA and CDR2 SQIVND (reference sequence). CDR3 sequence reads: CVSSYNRGPDNEQFF. The DNA for the CDR3 is TGTGTCAGTAGTTATAACAGGGGGCCCGACAATGAGCAGTTCTTC.

The chain employs TRBV5-4 and TRBJ2-1; the D is unclear. The CDR3 runs to 13 residues. In germline, CDR1 is SGHNT, CDR2 YYREEE (reference sequence). The V and J ends lost 5 bases and 3 bases respectively, with 9 bases between them. CDR3 in DNA: TGTGCCAGCAGAAACCGGCTCTACAATGAGCAGTTCTTC. It codes for CASRNRLYNEQFF.

Written as DNA, the CDR3 is TGTGCCAGCGACCCAGGGTTACTGAATGGTTGGGCTTTCTTT. Amino acid sequence: CASDPGLLNGWAFF. The chain couples TRBV2 to TRBJ1-1, with D tentatively TRBD1 (5 bases). CDR1 SNHLY and CDR2 FYNNEI come from the germline V gene. This CDR3 has 14 amino acids. V lost 8 bases and J lost 11, with 24 bases in between.

The CDR3, as DNA: TGCAGTGCTAGAGATAAGGCAGCGAACACCGGGGAGCTGTTTTTT. This encodes CSARDKAANTGELFF. V usage is TRBV20-1 and J usage is TRBJ2-2; no reliable D call. The germline CDR1 and CDR2 sequences are DFQATT and SNEGSKA (reference sequence). Trimming removed 0 bases from V and 0 bases from J, with 8 bases in between. The CDR3 runs to 15 residues.

This clonotype was counted a few times. This chain uses TRBV10-3 with TRBJ2-2; the D gene is possibly TRBD1 (6 bases). Trimming cost V 5 bases and J 1 base, with 11 bases left between them. CDR3 length: 15 amino acids. Per germline, CDR1 ENHRY and CDR2 SYGVKD. For the CDR3, the DNA is TGTGCCATCAGTAGGGACACCCAGAACACCGGGGAGCTGTTTTTT. Protein sequence: CAISRDTQNTGELFF.

V gene TRBV19 combines with J gene TRBJ2-5; D gene uncertain. The V end lost 3 bases, the J end lost 1 base, and 6 bases lay between the germline ends. This CDR3 comprises 13 residues. Per germline, CDR1 LNHDA and CDR2 SQIVND (reference sequence). The CDR3 DNA follows: TGTGCCAGTAGTATTTGGAGCCAAGAGACCCAGTACTTC. It specifies CASSIWSQETQYF.

The genes are TRBV12-3 or TRBV12-4 and TRBJ1-5; 10 bases map to TRBD1. The CDR3 has 15 residues. V lost 6 bases to trimming and J lost 6 bases; unmatched junction nucleotides: 8. The CDR3 reads CASREGTGAVQPQHF. The CDR3 DNA follows: TGTGCCAGCAGGGAGGGGACAGGGGCAGTTCAGCCCCAGCATTTT.

This clonotype was detected only a few times. This CDR3 reads CASSSIGQGIFNEQFF. CDR3 coding DNA: TGTGCCAGCAGTTCAATAGGACAGGGTATTTTTAATGAGCAGTTCTTC. The V and J genes are TRBV28 and TRBJ2-1; 8 bases fit TRBD1. V lost 4 bases and J lost 7; bases outside the gene matches: 12. Germline assignment: CDR1 MDHEN and CDR2 SYDVKM. This CDR3 region has 16 residues.

The chain's CDR3 is CSVLDREGSHTGELFF. The CDR3 DNA follows: TGCAGTGTCCTGGACAGGGAGGGGTCACACACCGGGGAGCTGTTTTTT. The chain recombines TRBV20-1 with TRBJ2-2; D possibly corresponds to TRBD1 (8 bases). Germline-derived CDR1 and CDR2 are DFQATT and SNEGSKA (reference sequence). This CDR3 has 16 amino acids. The germline V and J ends were trimmed by 7 bases and 3 bases, with 21 bases remaining between them.

The sample holds a few counts of this clonotype. This sequence joins TRBV12-3 or TRBV12-4 and TRBJ1-1; D is uncertain. The V end lost 5 bases, the J end lost 3 bases, and 13 bases lay between the germline ends. This CDR3 spans 14 amino acids. DNA of the CDR3: TGTGCCAGCAGTAAAGACGACCGACACACTGAAGCTTTCTTT. Encoded protein: CASSKDDRHTEAFF.

This clonotype was observed a few times. The CDR3 here is CASSEDRGYSYEQYV. CDR3 coding DNA: TGTGCCAGCAGTGAAGACAGGGGGTATTCCTACGAGCAGTACGTC. The chain couples TRBV28 to TRBJ2-7, with TRBD1 matching over 9 bases. The CDR3 is 15 amino acids. V was clipped by 5 bases and J by 1 base; unmatched bases: 6. Looked up from germline, CDR1 is MDHEN and CDR2 is SYDVKM.

A single count supports this clonotype. The chain is built from TRBV29-1 and TRBJ2-3, with 14 bases fitting TRBD2. The CDR3 runs 16 residues. V dropped 6 bases and J dropped 4; count of bases not matched to a gene: 9. The germline V gene encodes CDR1 SQVTM and CDR2 ANQGSEA. The CDR3 sequence: CSVRLAGGRSPDTQYF. The DNA of the CDR3 is TGCAGCGTGAGACTAGCGGGGGGGCGGTCTCCAGATACGCAGTATTTT.

This clonotype came up a few times. V gene TRBV6-6 combines with J gene TRBJ2-5, with TRBD2 identical over 8 bases. V dropped 8 bases and J dropped 2; count of bases not matched to a gene: 7. There are 14 residues in the CDR3. Germline CDR1 and CDR2: MNHNY and SVGAGI (reference sequence). This CDR3 is CASVDRGGQETQYF. CDR3 in DNA: TGTGCCAGCGTGGATCGGGGGGGACAAGAGACCCAGTACTTC.

This chain connects TRBV15 to TRBJ1-4; D remains unclear. CDR3 length: 15 amino acids. CDR1 is LNHNV, CDR2 YYDKDF, per germline (reference sequence). V lost 5 bases and J 5 bases, leaving 15 bases between the germline ends. The CDR3 bases are TGTGCCACCAGCTCGGACCGGGGAACGAATGAAAAACTGTTTTTT. As protein: CATSSDRGTNEKLFF.

In this sample, this clonotype turned up many times. Here the CDR3 reads CASSPQGHEQYF. CDR3 sequence (DNA): TGTGCCAGCAGCCCCCAGGGCCACGAGCAGTACTTC. This chain connects TRBV7-9 to TRBJ2-7, with D possibly being TRBD1 (5 bases). The germline gives CDR1 SEHNR, CDR2 FQNEAQ (reference sequence). V lost 5 bases and J lost 5, with 10 bases in between. CDR3 size: 12 residues. Based on the CDR3 plus reference TRBV7-9 and TRBJ2-7, the full variable domain is DTGVSQNPRHKITKRGQNVTFRCDPISEHNRLYWYRQTLGQGPEFLTYFQNEAQLEKSRLLSDRFSAERPKGSFSTLEIQRTEQGDSAMYLCASSPQGHEQYFGPGTRLTVT.

This clonotype was observed a handful of times. J is TRBJ2-1 and V is TRBV6-6; 7 bases agree with TRBD1. The germline V gene has CDR1 MNHNY and CDR2 SVGAGI (reference sequence). V lost 2 bases and J lost 12; bases outside the gene matches: 13. CDR3 length equals 15 residues. Here the CDR3 DNA reads TGTGCCAGCAGTTACAAGGGACAGCGGCGCGAAGGGCAGTTCTTC. It specifies CASSYKGQRREGQFF.

The chain recombines TRBV11-3 with TRBJ1-1, with D perhaps matching TRBD1 (5 bases). The CDR3 runs to 15 residues. V was trimmed by 2 bases and J by 5 bases, leaving 15 bases between them. The germline V gene encodes CDR1 SGHNT and CDR2 YENEEA. The CDR3 region has the DNA TGTGCCAGCAGCTTAAGGGGAGGGTGGGGAACTGAAGCTTTCTTT. Amino acid sequence: CASSLRGGWGTEAFF.

V usage is TRBV9 and J usage is TRBJ2-7, with TRBD2 identical over 9 bases. There are 15 residues in the CDR3. Germline V gene data show CDR1 as SGDLS and CDR2 as YYNGEE. Losses at the gene ends were 2 bases for V and 0 bases for J; bases not matched to a gene: 3. Written as DNA, the CDR3 is TGTGCCAGCAGCGTCGGACTAGCGTTCTCCTACGAGCAGTACTTC. The encoded protein is CASSVGLAFSYEQYF.